These T cell receptor beta chains were read from a single sample in a study of T cells in Graves' hyperthyroidism and ophthalmopathy. TCRdb itself ran the multiplex PCR reads through MiXCR, one entry per CDR3 protein. The table includes around 760,000 distinct CDR3 sequences, around 40% detected once. What was sequenced was blood. Receptors originate from a woman aged 40 to 50 with Graves' hyperthyroidism. Each CDR3 is given without its conserved first and last residue. A D gene is named only where the DNA matches it firmly.

d_call: -
j_call: TRBJ1-2
v_call: TRBV15
cdr3_aa: ATSSKGQLNYGYT

d_call: -
j_call: TRBJ2-2
v_call: TRBV5-1
cdr3_aa: ASSLGVVATGELF

d_call: -
j_call: TRBJ2-7
v_call: TRBV7-2
cdr3_aa: ASSLELGDSPEY

d_call: -
j_call: TRBJ2-7
v_call: TRBV6-5
cdr3_aa: ASSYRATLYEQY

d_call: -
j_call: TRBJ2-6
v_call: TRBV2
cdr3_aa: AEGGRGSKSGANVLT

d_call: -
j_call: TRBJ1-4
v_call: TRBV20-1
cdr3_aa: SASGPNEKLF

d_call: TRBD2
j_call: TRBJ2-7
v_call: TRBV7-9
cdr3_aa: ASSLTSATQEQY

d_call: -
j_call: TRBJ1-3
v_call: TRBV7-9
cdr3_aa: ASRPHGIAGNTIY

d_call: -
j_call: TRBJ2-3
v_call: TRBV7-8
cdr3_aa: ASSLAIDDTQY

d_call: -
j_call: TRBJ2-3
v_call: TRBV24-1
cdr3_aa: ATSDHRWRDTQY

d_call: -
j_call: TRBJ1-2
v_call: TRBV25-1
cdr3_aa: ASSLDHSFTGLDYGYT

d_call: TRBD2
j_call: TRBJ2-7
v_call: TRBV19
cdr3_aa: ATSGAGAYEQY

d_call: -
j_call: TRBJ2-2
v_call: TRBV10-1
cdr3_aa: ASSEWVGTGELF

d_call: TRBD1
j_call: TRBJ1-1
v_call: TRBV6-6
cdr3_aa: ASSARQGTEAF

d_call: -
j_call: TRBJ1-1
v_call: TRBV19
cdr3_aa: ASSKGGMNTEAF

d_call: -
j_call: TRBJ2-2
v_call: TRBV6-6
cdr3_aa: ASSYSMIVTGELF

d_call: -
j_call: TRBJ2-7
v_call: TRBV19
cdr3_aa: ASSIVGSYEQY

d_call: -
j_call: TRBJ1-5
v_call: TRBV12-3/TRBV12-4
cdr3_aa: ASRVPHQPQH

d_call: -
j_call: TRBJ1-6
v_call: TRBV20-1
cdr3_aa: SARGGAQAGNNSPLH

d_call: -
j_call: TRBJ2-2
v_call: TRBV10-3
cdr3_aa: AISGTKNTGELF

d_call: TRBD2
j_call: TRBJ2-2
v_call: TRBV25-1
cdr3_aa: ASSEFSGSGGELF

d_call: -
j_call: TRBJ1-1
v_call: TRBV10-3
cdr3_aa: ASSPEIRTEAF

d_call: TRBD1
j_call: TRBJ1-2
v_call: TRBV5-8
cdr3_aa: ASSPYVQGDGYT

d_call: TRBD1
j_call: TRBJ2-5
v_call: TRBV29-1
cdr3_aa: SVGGTGQETQY

d_call: TRBD2
j_call: TRBJ2-5
v_call: TRBV7-9
cdr3_aa: ASSLGDSGSETQY

d_call: TRBD2
j_call: TRBJ2-5
v_call: TRBV6-5
cdr3_aa: ATDRGGQETQY

d_call: -
j_call: TRBJ1-2
v_call: TRBV30
cdr3_aa: AWSRTRDYGYT

d_call: -
j_call: TRBJ1-5
v_call: TRBV20-1
cdr3_aa: SAREGARQPQH

d_call: -
j_call: TRBJ1-1
v_call: TRBV7-6
cdr3_aa: ASSSGWPTEAF

d_call: -
j_call: TRBJ2-7
v_call: TRBV6-2/TRBV6-3
cdr3_aa: ASIPRRPGRYEQY

d_call: -
j_call: TRBJ1-2
v_call: TRBV6-5
cdr3_aa: ASSSGGEYGYT

d_call: TRBD1
j_call: TRBJ1-2
v_call: TRBV19
cdr3_aa: ASSGSGQFEGSWSYGCT

d_call: TRBD2
j_call: TRBJ2-7
v_call: TRBV7-3
cdr3_aa: ASSLRRTGGTSKAYEQY

d_call: -
j_call: TRBJ2-5
v_call: TRBV7-9
cdr3_aa: ASSSFLSTQY

d_call: -
j_call: TRBJ2-5
v_call: TRBV6-5
cdr3_aa: ASSRNTETQY

d_call: TRBD1
j_call: TRBJ1-5
v_call: TRBV6-5
cdr3_aa: ASSQGGVWAQH

d_call: TRBD1
j_call: TRBJ1-2
v_call: TRBV7-2
cdr3_aa: ASSSRGQTEPNYGYT

d_call: -
j_call: TRBJ2-3
v_call: TRBV29-1
cdr3_aa: SERRGTDTQY

d_call: -
j_call: TRBJ2-7
v_call: TRBV6-5
cdr3_aa: ASSRTGSPFEQY

d_call: -
j_call: TRBJ2-7
v_call: TRBV7-2
cdr3_aa: ASSLFPPRDGPYEQY